Detailed here is one T cell receptor beta chain. Original processing notes: For nucleated cells, counts were estimated from reference gene primer amplification. The repertoire was sequenced with immunoSEQ multiplex PCR; TCRdb's copy has only in-frame clones and lacks some. V and J calls and clone size are those listed in that table; D and trimming were worked out from the DNA. The table lists about 69,000 clones, around 86% of them singletons. The germline CDR1 and CDR2 sequences are SGHNT and YYREEE (reference sequence). The CDR3 totals 15 residues. V lost 4 bases to trimming and J lost 4 bases; unmatched junction nucleotides: 4. This sample was included in a study of blood T cell repertoires in COVID-19. Overall study: In each case, the material was cDNA or gDNA derived from T cells, B-cell-depleted T cells, or PBMCs.

The chain joins TRBV5-4 to TRBJ2-7; 14 nucleotides match TRBD2. The clonotype comes from a man older than 75 with acute or convalescent COVID-19. What was sequenced was peripheral blood. The CDR3 sequence: CASSRGLAGVYEQYF. In DNA, the CDR3 is TGTGCCAGCAGCAGGGGACTAGCGGGAGTATACGAGCAGTACTTC.